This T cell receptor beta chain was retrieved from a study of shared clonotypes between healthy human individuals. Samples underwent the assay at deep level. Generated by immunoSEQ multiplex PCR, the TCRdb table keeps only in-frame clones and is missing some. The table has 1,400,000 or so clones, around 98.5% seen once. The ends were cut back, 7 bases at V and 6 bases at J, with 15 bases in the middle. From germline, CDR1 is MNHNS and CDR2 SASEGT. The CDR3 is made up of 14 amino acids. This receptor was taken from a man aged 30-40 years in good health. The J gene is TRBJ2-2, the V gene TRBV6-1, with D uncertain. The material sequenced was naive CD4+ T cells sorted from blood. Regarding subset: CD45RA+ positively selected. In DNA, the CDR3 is TGTGCCAGCATTAAACTGGAGTGGGCCGGGGAGCTGTTTTTT. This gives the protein CASIKLEWAGELFF.